This T cell receptor (beta chain) was profiled in a study of OX40 agonist ivuxolimab in advanced cancers. Study in general: While on treatment, patients had intravenous ivuxolimab at 0.01 to 10 mg/kg every 2 weeks.

The V gene end was trimmed by 4 bases and the J gene end by 0 bases; junction bases not matched to a gene: 14. CDR1 is SGHKS and CDR2 is YYEKEE in the germline V gene (reference sequence). This CDR3 comprises 19 residues. TCRdb keeps only in-frame clones here, not all; method: immunoSEQ multiplex PCR. The profile shows about 110,000 clones, roughly 87% of them singletons. The receptor was isolated from an adult with an advanced solid tumor such as melanoma, head and neck, liver or kidney cancer. The J gene is TRBJ2-3, the V gene TRBV5-5; TRBD2 agrees at 10 bases. Material: CD4+ or CD8+ T cells sorted from blood, obtained in a trial of the OX40 agonist ivuxolimab. CDR3 protein: CASSPRGLALPSSTDTQYF. The CDR3 DNA is TGTGCCAGCAGCCCTCGGGGACTAGCGCTACCTTCTAGCACAGATACGCAGTATTTT.